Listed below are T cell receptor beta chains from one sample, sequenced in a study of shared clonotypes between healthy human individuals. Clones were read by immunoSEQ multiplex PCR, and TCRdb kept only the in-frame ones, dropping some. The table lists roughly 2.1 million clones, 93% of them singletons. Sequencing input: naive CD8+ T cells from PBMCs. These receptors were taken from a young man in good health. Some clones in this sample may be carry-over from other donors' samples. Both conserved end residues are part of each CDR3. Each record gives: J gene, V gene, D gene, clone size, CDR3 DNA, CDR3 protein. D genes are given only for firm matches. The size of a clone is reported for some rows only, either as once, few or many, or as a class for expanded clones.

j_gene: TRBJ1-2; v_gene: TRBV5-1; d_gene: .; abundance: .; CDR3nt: TGCGCCAGCAGCTTGGACAGCCAATATGGCTACACCTTC; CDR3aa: CASSLDSQYGYTF
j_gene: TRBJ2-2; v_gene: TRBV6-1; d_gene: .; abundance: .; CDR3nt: TGTGCCAGCAGTGAACGCGGGACGGCCGGGGAGCTGTTTTTT; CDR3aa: CASSERGTAGELFF
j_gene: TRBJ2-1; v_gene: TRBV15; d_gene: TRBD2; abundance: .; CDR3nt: TGTGCCACCAGCAGAGATCGACCAGACCTCCTAGCGGGAGATTTTAATGAGCAGTTCTTC; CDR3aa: CATSRDRPDLLAGDFNEQFF
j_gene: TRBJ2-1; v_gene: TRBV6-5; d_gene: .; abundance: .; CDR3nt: TGTGCCACCCTTAGGGGGAGGGGGTACAATGAGCAGTTCTTC; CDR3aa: CATLRGRGYNEQFF
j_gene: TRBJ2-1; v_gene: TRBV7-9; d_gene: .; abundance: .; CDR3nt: TGTGCCAGCAGCGTCGCCGGCGAGCAGTTCTTC; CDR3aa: CASSVAGEQFF
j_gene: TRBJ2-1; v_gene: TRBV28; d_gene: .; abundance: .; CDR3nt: TGTGCCAGCAGTTTCCAGGGCAACCACAATGAGCAGTTCTTC; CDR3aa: CASSFQGNHNEQFF
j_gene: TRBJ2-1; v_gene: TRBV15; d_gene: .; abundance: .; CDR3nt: TGTGCCACCAGCAGAAGTGGGGGGTATGAGCAGTTCTTC; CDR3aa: CATSRSGGYEQFF
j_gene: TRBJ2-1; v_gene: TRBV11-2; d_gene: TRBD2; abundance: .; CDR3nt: TGTGCCAGCAGCTTAGTAGCGGGAGGGGGATACAATGAGCAGTTCTTC; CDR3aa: CASSLVAGGGYNEQFF
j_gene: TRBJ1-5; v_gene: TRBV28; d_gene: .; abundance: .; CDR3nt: TGTGCCAGCAGTCCGACAGGCCAGCAAAATCAGCCCCAGCATTTT; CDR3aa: CASSPTGQQNQPQHF
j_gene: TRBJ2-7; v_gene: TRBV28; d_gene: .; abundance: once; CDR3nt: TGTGCCAGCAGTTTAGGTCCAACAGCGTTCTACGAGCAGTACTTC; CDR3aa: CASSLGPTAFYEQYF
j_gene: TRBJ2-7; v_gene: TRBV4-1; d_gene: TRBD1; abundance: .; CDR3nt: TGCGCCAGCAGTCCCGGGACAGGAGCCTACGAGCAGTACTTC; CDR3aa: CASSPGTGAYEQYF
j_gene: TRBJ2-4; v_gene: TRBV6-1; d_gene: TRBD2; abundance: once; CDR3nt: TGTGCCAGCAGTGAAAGGGGGACTAGCGGGAGCCTAGACATTCAGTACTTC; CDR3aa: CASSERGTSGSLDIQYF
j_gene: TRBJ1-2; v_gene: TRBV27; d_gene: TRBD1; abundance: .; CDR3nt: TGTGCCACACAGGGGGCCGGAGGCTACACCTTC; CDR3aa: CATQGAGGYTF
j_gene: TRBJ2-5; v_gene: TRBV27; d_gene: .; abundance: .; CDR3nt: TGTGCCAGCAGTACACGGATCGGGGAGACCCAGTACTTC; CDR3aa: CASSTRIGETQYF
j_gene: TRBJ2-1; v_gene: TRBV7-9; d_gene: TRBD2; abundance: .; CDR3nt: TGTGCCAGCGGCACTAGCGGGGCATACAATGAGCAGTTCTTC; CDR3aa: CASGTSGAYNEQFF
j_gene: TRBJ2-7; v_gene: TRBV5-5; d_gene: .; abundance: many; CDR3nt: TGTGCCAGCAGCCAGACCGGGAGAATGAGCTACGAGCAGTACTTC; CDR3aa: CASSQTGRMSYEQYF
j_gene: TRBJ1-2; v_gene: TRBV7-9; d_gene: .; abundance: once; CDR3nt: TGTGCCAGCAGCTTAGGTGGCAGCCCGAACTCTTTCTATGGCTACACCTTC; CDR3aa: CASSLGGSPNSFYGYTF
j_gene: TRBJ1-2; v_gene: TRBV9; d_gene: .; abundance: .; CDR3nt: TGTGCCAGCAGCGTAGATGGGACGGGCTACACCTTC; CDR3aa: CASSVDGTGYTF
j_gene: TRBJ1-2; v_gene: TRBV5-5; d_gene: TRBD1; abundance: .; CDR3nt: TGTGCCAGCAGTCCGCGTTATTTCGACAGGGTGGAGGACTATGGCTACACCTTC; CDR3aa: CASSPRYFDRVEDYGYTF
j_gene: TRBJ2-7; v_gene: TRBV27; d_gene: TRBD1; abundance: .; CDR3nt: TGTGCCAGCAGTATTCGACAGGGGGCATTCTACGAGCAGTACTTC; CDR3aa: CASSIRQGAFYEQYF
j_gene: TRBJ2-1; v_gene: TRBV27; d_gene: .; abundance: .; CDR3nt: TGTGCCAGCAGTTTGATCCCGGGCCCTTACAATGAGCAGTTCTTC; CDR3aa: CASSLIPGPYNEQFF
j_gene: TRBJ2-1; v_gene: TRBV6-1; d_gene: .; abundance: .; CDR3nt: TGTGCCAGCAGCTTAATGAAACACGGAATAGAGCAGTTCTTC; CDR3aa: CASSLMKHGIEQFF
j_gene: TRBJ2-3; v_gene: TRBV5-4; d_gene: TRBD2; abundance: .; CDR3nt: TGTGCCAGCAGCTTGAAGCGGGAGTCCCCGACAGATACGCAGTATTTT; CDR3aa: CASSLKRESPTDTQYF
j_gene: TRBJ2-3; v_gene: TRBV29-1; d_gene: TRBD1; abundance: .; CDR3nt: TGCAGCGTTGAAGACAGGGGACAGGGGTTGGTAGATACGCAGTATTTT; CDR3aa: CSVEDRGQGLVDTQYF
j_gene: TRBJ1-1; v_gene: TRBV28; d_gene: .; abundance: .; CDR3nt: TGTGCCAGCAGTCTCGACAGAGAACCCGGGTGGGACACTGAAGCTTTCTTT; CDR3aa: CASSLDREPGWDTEAFF
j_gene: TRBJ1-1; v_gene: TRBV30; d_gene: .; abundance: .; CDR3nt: TGTGCCTGGAGTACCCAGGGGCTGTACACTGAAGCTTTCTTT; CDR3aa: CAWSTQGLYTEAFF
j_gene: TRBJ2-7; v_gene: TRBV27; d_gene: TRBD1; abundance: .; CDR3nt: TGTGCCAGCAGTCACGGGACAGGGGGCGCGTACGAGCAGTACTTC; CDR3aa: CASSHGTGGAYEQYF
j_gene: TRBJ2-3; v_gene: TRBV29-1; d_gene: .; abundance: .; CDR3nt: TGCAGCGTTCTAAGAGGGGAAGGACCCCACACAGATACGCAGTATTTT; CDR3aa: CSVLRGEGPHTDTQYF
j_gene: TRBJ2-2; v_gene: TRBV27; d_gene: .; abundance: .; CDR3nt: TGTGCCAGCAGTCCCCACGTCTCCGCAATAACGAACACCGGGGAGCTGTTTTTT; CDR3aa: CASSPHVSAITNTGELFF
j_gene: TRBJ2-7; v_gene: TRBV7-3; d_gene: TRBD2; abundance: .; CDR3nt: TGTGCCAGCAGCTCCGGGGGACTAGCGGCAACCTACGAGCAGTACTTC; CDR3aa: CASSSGGLAATYEQYF
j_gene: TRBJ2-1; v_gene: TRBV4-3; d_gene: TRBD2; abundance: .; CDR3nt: TGCGCCAGCAGCCAAGATCCCCTAGCGGACTACAATGAGCAGTTCTTC; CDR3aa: CASSQDPLADYNEQFF
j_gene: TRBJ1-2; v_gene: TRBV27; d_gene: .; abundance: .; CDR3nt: TGTGCCAGCAGGGGAGGTCATGGCTACACCTTC; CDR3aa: CASRGGHGYTF
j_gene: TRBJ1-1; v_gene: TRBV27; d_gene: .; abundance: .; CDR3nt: TGTGCCAGCAGACCCGTAGGGAACACTGAAGCTTTCTTT; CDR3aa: CASRPVGNTEAFF
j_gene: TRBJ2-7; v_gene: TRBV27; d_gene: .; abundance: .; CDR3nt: TGTGCCAGCAGTGGGAGGTCGGATTCCTACGAGCAGTACTTC; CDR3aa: CASSGRSDSYEQYF
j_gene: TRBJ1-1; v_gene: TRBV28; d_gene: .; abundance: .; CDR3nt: TGTGCCAGCAGTCCACTTTCAGGCACTGAAGCTTTCTTT; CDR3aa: CASSPLSGTEAFF
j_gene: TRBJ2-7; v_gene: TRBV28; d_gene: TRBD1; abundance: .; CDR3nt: TGTGCCAGCAGACACCCCGGGACAGGCCATGAGCAGTACTTC; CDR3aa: CASRHPGTGHEQYF
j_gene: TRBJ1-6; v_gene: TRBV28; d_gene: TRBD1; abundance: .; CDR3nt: TGTGCCAGCAGTTCCGACAGGGGTGGATCACCCCTCCACTTT; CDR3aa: CASSSDRGGSPLHF
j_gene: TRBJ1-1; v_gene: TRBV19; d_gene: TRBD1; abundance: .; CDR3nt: TGTGCCAGTAGTATAGGGACAGGGATGCCGGTCACTGAAGCTTTCTTT; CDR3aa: CASSIGTGMPVTEAFF
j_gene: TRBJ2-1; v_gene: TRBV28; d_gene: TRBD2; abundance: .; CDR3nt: TGTGCCAGCAGTTTATCTCTTAGCGGGGGAAACAATGAGCAGTTCTTC; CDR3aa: CASSLSLSGGNNEQFF
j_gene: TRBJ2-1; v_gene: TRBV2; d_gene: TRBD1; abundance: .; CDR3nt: TGTGCCAGCAGTGATTCCGGGACAGTGAATGAGCAGTTCTTC; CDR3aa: CASSDSGTVNEQFF
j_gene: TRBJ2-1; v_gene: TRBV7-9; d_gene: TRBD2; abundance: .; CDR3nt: TGTGCCAGCATTATTAGCGGGAGAGCGTACAATGAGCAGTTCTTC; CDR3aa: CASIISGRAYNEQFF
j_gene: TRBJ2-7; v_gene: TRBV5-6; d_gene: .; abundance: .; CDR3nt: TGTGCCAGCAGCTTGCTGGGGCATACCGCCTACGAGCAGTACTTC; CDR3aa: CASSLLGHTAYEQYF
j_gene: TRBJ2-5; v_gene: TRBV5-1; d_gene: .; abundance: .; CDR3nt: TGCGCCAGCAGCTTCACCTCGTACCAAGAGACCCAGTACTTC; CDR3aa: CASSFTSYQETQYF
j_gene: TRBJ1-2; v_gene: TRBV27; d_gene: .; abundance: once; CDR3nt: TGTGCCAGCAGTTTAACCCGCGACGGACACTATGGCTACACCTTC; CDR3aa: CASSLTRDGHYGYTF
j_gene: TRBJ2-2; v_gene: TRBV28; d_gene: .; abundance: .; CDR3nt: TGTGCCAGCAGGCTATCTAGGCAGCTCACGAACACCGGGGAGCTGTTTTTT; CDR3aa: CASRLSRQLTNTGELFF
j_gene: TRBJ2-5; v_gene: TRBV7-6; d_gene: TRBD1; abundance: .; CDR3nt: TGTGCCAGCAGCTGGACGACAGGGGCCGGGGAGACCCAGTACTTC; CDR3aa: CASSWTTGAGETQYF
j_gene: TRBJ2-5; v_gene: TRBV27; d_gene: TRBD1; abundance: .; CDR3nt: TGTGCCAGCAGTTTTCCAGGACAGGGGGACCAAGAGACCCAGTACTTC; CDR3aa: CASSFPGQGDQETQYF
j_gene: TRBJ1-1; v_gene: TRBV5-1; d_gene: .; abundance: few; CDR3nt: TGCGCCAGACCAGTGGGGGACACTGAAGCTTTCTTT; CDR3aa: CARPVGDTEAFF
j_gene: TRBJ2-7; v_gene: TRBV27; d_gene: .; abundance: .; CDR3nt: TGTGCCAGCAGCCCCATGACTCTCCGGCCCTCCTACGAGCAGTACTTC; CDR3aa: CASSPMTLRPSYEQYF
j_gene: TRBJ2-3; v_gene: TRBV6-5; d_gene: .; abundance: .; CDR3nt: TGTGCCAGCAGTTACTCCCGTAGAAAGCCCACAGATACGCAGTATTTT; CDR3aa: CASSYSRRKPTDTQYF
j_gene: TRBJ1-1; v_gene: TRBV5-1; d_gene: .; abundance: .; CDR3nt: TGCGCCAGCAGCTCACAGGGTCTGAACACTGAAGCTTTCTTT; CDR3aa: CASSSQGLNTEAFF
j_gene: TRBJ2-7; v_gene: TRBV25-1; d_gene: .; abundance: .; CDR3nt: TGTGCCAGCATTGAAAGGGTGGGGAACGCCTACGAGCAGTACTTC; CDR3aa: CASIERVGNAYEQYF
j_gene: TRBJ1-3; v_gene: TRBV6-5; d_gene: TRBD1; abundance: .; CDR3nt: TGTGCCAGCACCTTGGACAGGGGGCCTGGAAACACCATATATTTT; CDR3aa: CASTLDRGPGNTIYF
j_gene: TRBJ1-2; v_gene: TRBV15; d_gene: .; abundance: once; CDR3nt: TGTGCCACCAGCAGAGGCTCTCCGGGACATATATATGGCTACACCTTC; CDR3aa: CATSRGSPGHIYGYTF